This is a list of T cell receptor beta chains from one sample in a study of human T cells and chemical hapten exposure. One entry per CDR3 protein, called by TCRdb with MiXCR from the RACE reads. The table lists some 180,000 distinct CDR3 sequences, approximately 26% of them singletons, with over 2% in the top ten. Sequenced here: whole blood, sampled in connection with sensitization to the hapten diphenylcyclopropenone (DPC). The receptors here all came from a woman between 35 and 50 years old with alopecia areata. Some clones in this sample may be carry-over from other donors' samples. Both conserved end residues are part of each CDR3. D genes are given only for firm matches. Expanded clones get a size class; other rows say once, few or many, or leave the size out.

d_gene: .
abundance: few
v_gene: TRBV12-3/TRBV12-4
j_gene: TRBJ1-5
CDR3aa: CASNRDGPGQPQHF
CDR3nt: TGTGCCAGCAATCGGGACGGTCCAGGGCAGCCCCAGCATTTT

d_gene: .
abundance: .
v_gene: TRBV20-1
j_gene: TRBJ2-2
CDR3aa: CSAIIEGSTGELFF
CDR3nt: TGCAGTGCTATAATCGAGGGAAGCACCGGGGAGCTGTTTTTT

d_gene: .
abundance: many
v_gene: TRBV7-2
j_gene: TRBJ1-1
CDR3aa: CASSSYTEAFF
CDR3nt: TGTGCCAGCAGCTCCTATACTGAAGCTTTCTTT

d_gene: .
abundance: few
v_gene: TRBV7-2
j_gene: TRBJ2-7
CDR3aa: CASSLNGGYEQYF
CDR3nt: TGTGCCAGCAGCTTAAATGGGGGATACGAGCAGTACTTC

d_gene: .
abundance: .
v_gene: TRBV10-3
j_gene: TRBJ2-1
CDR3aa: CAISESALNNEQFF
CDR3nt: TGTGCCATCAGTGAGTCAGCCCTGAACAATGAGCAGTTCTTC

d_gene: TRBD2
abundance: few
v_gene: TRBV14
j_gene: TRBJ2-1
CDR3aa: CASTPRPGLAYTYNEQFF
CDR3nt: TGTGCCAGCACACCTCGACCGGGACTAGCGTATACCTACAATGAGCAGTTCTTC

d_gene: .
abundance: .
v_gene: TRBV20-1
j_gene: TRBJ1-2
CDR3aa: CSAMLGISYGYTF
CDR3nt: TGCAGTGCCATGTTAGGGATTTCCTATGGCTACACCTTC

d_gene: TRBD2
abundance: few
v_gene: TRBV6-2/TRBV6-3
j_gene: TRBJ2-3
CDR3aa: CASSYTSGRTTDTQYF
CDR3nt: TGTGCCAGCAGTTACACTAGCGGGAGGACCACAGATACGCAGTATTTT

d_gene: .
abundance: few
v_gene: TRBV6-6
j_gene: TRBJ2-3
CDR3aa: CASSTGVSTDTQYF
CDR3nt: TGTGCCAGCAGTACGGGGGTTAGCACAGATACGCAGTATTTT

d_gene: TRBD2
abundance: few
v_gene: TRBV27
j_gene: TRBJ2-4
CDR3aa: CASRKQAGGTVVSKNIQYF
CDR3nt: TGTGCCAGCAGAAAACAAGCGGGAGGGACTGTAGTGTCCAAAAACATTCAGTACTTC

d_gene: .
abundance: once
v_gene: TRBV11-1
j_gene: TRBJ2-1
CDR3aa: CASSFGQGGFYEQFF
CDR3nt: TGTGCCAGCAGCTTTGGGCAGGGGGGTTTTTATGAGCAGTTCTTC

d_gene: TRBD1
abundance: .
v_gene: TRBV27
j_gene: TRBJ1-2
CDR3aa: CASSLSGTAYGYTF
CDR3nt: TGTGCCAGCAGTTTATCCGGGACAGCCTATGGCTACACCTTC

d_gene: TRBD1
abundance: many
v_gene: TRBV29-1
j_gene: TRBJ2-5
CDR3aa: CSVAGQGRRKETQYF
CDR3nt: TGCAGCGTGGCAGGACAGGGTAGACGTAAAGAGACCCAGTACTTC

d_gene: TRBD1
abundance: .
v_gene: TRBV27
j_gene: TRBJ1-4
CDR3aa: CASRRTGEREKLFF
CDR3nt: TGTGCCAGCAGGCGGACAGGGGAACGCGAAAAACTGTTTTTT

d_gene: .
abundance: few
v_gene: TRBV27
j_gene: TRBJ2-7
CDR3aa: CASKGLGYEQYF
CDR3nt: TGTGCCAGCAAAGGCCTGGGATACGAGCAGTACTTC

d_gene: .
abundance: few
v_gene: TRBV28
j_gene: TRBJ2-2
CDR3aa: CASISAGGRATGELFF
CDR3nt: TGTGCCAGCATCTCCGCCGGGGGCAGGGCAACCGGGGAGCTGTTTTTT

d_gene: .
abundance: few
v_gene: TRBV27
j_gene: TRBJ2-1
CDR3aa: CASSPQGPNEQFF
CDR3nt: TGTGCCAGCAGTCCCCAGGGTCCCAATGAGCAGTTCTTC

d_gene: .
abundance: .
v_gene: TRBV10-3
j_gene: TRBJ2-3
CDR3aa: CAISTGTDTQYF
CDR3nt: TGTGCCATCAGTACCGGCACAGATACGCAGTATTTT

d_gene: .
abundance: .
v_gene: TRBV7-8
j_gene: TRBJ2-1
CDR3aa: CASSLTVPGIYNEQFF
CDR3nt: TGTGCCAGCAGCTTAACGGTCCCGGGAATCTACAATGAGCAGTTCTTC

d_gene: TRBD2
abundance: .
v_gene: TRBV5-4
j_gene: TRBJ2-3
CDR3aa: CASSSRPPGLAGSTDTQYF
CDR3nt: TGTGCCAGCAGCTCAAGACCCCCGGGACTAGCGGGAAGCACAGATACGCAGTATTTT

d_gene: .
abundance: .
v_gene: TRBV7-3
j_gene: TRBJ1-2
CDR3aa: CASSPSRTNYGYTF
CDR3nt: TGTGCCAGCAGCCCTAGCAGGACCAACTATGGCTACACCTTC

d_gene: .
abundance: .
v_gene: TRBV18
j_gene: TRBJ1-1
CDR3aa: CASSREGQEAFF
CDR3nt: TGTGCCAGCTCCCGGGAAGGGCAGGAAGCTTTCTTT

d_gene: .
abundance: .
v_gene: TRBV5-6
j_gene: TRBJ1-4
CDR3aa: CASSLRVAEKLFF
CDR3nt: TGTGCCAGCAGCTTGCGGGTTGCTGAAAAACTGTTTTTT

d_gene: TRBD2
abundance: few
v_gene: TRBV9
j_gene: TRBJ2-3
CDR3aa: CASSVARLAGPDF
CDR3nt: TGTGCCAGCAGCGTAGCCCGATTAGCGGGACCCGATTTT

d_gene: .
abundance: few
v_gene: TRBV18
j_gene: TRBJ1-1
CDR3aa: CASSDTARGTEAFF
CDR3nt: TGTGCCAGCTCCGACACGGCACGTGGCACTGAAGCTTTCTTT

d_gene: .
abundance: many
v_gene: TRBV20-1
j_gene: TRBJ2-1
CDR3aa: CSAAAPLLPHSYNEQFF
CDR3nt: TGCAGTGCTGCTGCCCCCCTCCTTCCGCACTCCTACAATGAGCAGTTCTTC

d_gene: TRBD1
abundance: few
v_gene: TRBV29-1
j_gene: TRBJ2-7
CDR3aa: CSVVSETGGFLGYEQYF
CDR3nt: TGCAGCGTTGTTTCGGAGACAGGGGGTTTTTTGGGTTACGAGCAGTACTTC

d_gene: .
abundance: few
v_gene: TRBV24-1
j_gene: TRBJ2-3
CDR3aa: CATSDRQAWTDTQYF
CDR3nt: TGTGCCACCAGTGATAGGCAGGCCTGGACAGATACGCAGTATTTT

d_gene: TRBD2
abundance: few
v_gene: TRBV29-1
j_gene: TRBJ2-1
CDR3aa: CSVVRWGLAGSSYNEQFF
CDR3nt: TGCAGCGTTGTACGGTGGGGACTAGCGGGAAGCTCCTACAATGAGCAGTTCTTC

d_gene: .
abundance: few
v_gene: TRBV28
j_gene: TRBJ2-4
CDR3aa: CASSRPGTARDIQYF
CDR3nt: TGTGCCAGCAGCCGCCCAGGGACTGCCAGGGACATTCAGTACTTC

d_gene: .
abundance: .
v_gene: TRBV7-8
j_gene: TRBJ2-7
CDR3aa: CASSLGGKFSYEQYF
CDR3nt: TGTGCCAGCAGCTTAGGGGGAAAGTTTTCCTACGAGCAGTACTTC

d_gene: .
abundance: few
v_gene: TRBV28
j_gene: TRBJ2-7
CDR3aa: CASSVSYEQYF
CDR3nt: TGTGCCAGCAGTGTTTCCTACGAGCAGTACTTC

d_gene: .
abundance: .
v_gene: TRBV6-2/TRBV6-3
j_gene: TRBJ2-3
CDR3aa: CASSYDRDPADTQYF
CDR3nt: TGTGCCAGCAGTTACGATCGGGATCCGGCAGATACGCAGTATTTT

d_gene: TRBD2
abundance: few
v_gene: TRBV25-1
j_gene: TRBJ2-5
CDR3aa: CASSDPRVVAGEETQYF
CDR3nt: TGTGCCAGCAGTGATCCCCGGGTGGTAGCGGGAGAAGAGACCCAGTACTTC

d_gene: .
abundance: many
v_gene: TRBV28
j_gene: TRBJ1-5
CDR3aa: CASSFRGAGRQPQHF
CDR3nt: TGTGCCAGCAGTTTTCGGGGCGCAGGGCGTCAGCCCCAGCATTTT

d_gene: .
abundance: .
v_gene: TRBV29-1
j_gene: TRBJ1-5
CDR3aa: CSVRQGLDQPQHF
CDR3nt: TGCAGCGTTCGTCAGGGTTTAGATCAGCCCCAGCATTTT

d_gene: TRBD2
abundance: once
v_gene: TRBV24-1
j_gene: TRBJ2-1
CDR3aa: CATSDPLAGGPHNEQFF
CDR3nt: TGTGCCACCAGTGACCCACTAGCGGGAGGGCCCCACAATGAGCAGTTCTTC

d_gene: .
abundance: .
v_gene: TRBV4-3
j_gene: TRBJ2-4
CDR3aa: CASSQDWGGFGKNIQYF
CDR3nt: TGCGCCAGCAGCCAAGATTGGGGGGGCTTCGGCAAAAACATTCAGTACTTC

d_gene: .
abundance: few
v_gene: TRBV18
j_gene: TRBJ2-3
CDR3aa: CASSPTWGRGTDTQYF
CDR3nt: TGTGCCAGCTCACCAACGTGGGGTCGGGGCACAGATACGCAGTATTTT

d_gene: TRBD2
abundance: few
v_gene: TRBV7-9
j_gene: TRBJ2-3
CDR3aa: CASRRRGLGGTDTQYF
CDR3nt: TGTGCCAGCAGGAGACGGGGACTAGGAGGCACAGATACGCAGTATTTT

d_gene: .
abundance: .
v_gene: TRBV12-3/TRBV12-4
j_gene: TRBJ1-1
CDR3aa: CASSYLQGTEAFF
CDR3nt: TGTGCCAGCAGCTACCTCCAGGGAACTGAAGCTTTCTTT

d_gene: .
abundance: .
v_gene: TRBV28
j_gene: TRBJ2-3
CDR3aa: CASTRTGTTQYF
CDR3nt: TGTGCCAGCACCCGAACCGGGACTACGCAGTATTTT

d_gene: .
abundance: few
v_gene: TRBV12-3/TRBV12-4
j_gene: TRBJ2-1
CDR3aa: CASSPGRGSYNEQFF
CDR3nt: TGTGCCAGCAGTCCGGGTCGGGGCTCCTACAATGAGCAGTTCTTC

d_gene: .
abundance: .
v_gene: TRBV29-1
j_gene: TRBJ2-7
CDR3aa: CSAEDSVRDEQYF
CDR3nt: TGCAGCGCCGAGGACAGCGTAAGGGACGAGCAGTACTTC

d_gene: TRBD2
abundance: few
v_gene: TRBV6-1
j_gene: TRBJ2-3
CDR3aa: CASRPGLAGERADTQYF
CDR3nt: TGTGCCAGCAGGCCGGGACTAGCGGGAGAGAGAGCAGATACGCAGTATTTT

d_gene: TRBD1
abundance: many
v_gene: TRBV20-1
j_gene: TRBJ2-3
CDR3aa: CSATPGTGSTDTQYF
CDR3nt: TGCAGTGCCACCCCCGGGACAGGGAGCACAGATACGCAGTATTTT

d_gene: .
abundance: few
v_gene: TRBV28
j_gene: TRBJ1-5
CDR3aa: CASNKGLNQPQHF
CDR3nt: TGTGCCAGCAATAAAGGGCTCAATCAGCCCCAGCATTTT

d_gene: .
abundance: few
v_gene: TRBV6-4
j_gene: TRBJ1-6
CDR3aa: CASSPTSGYSPLHF
CDR3nt: TGTGCCAGCAGCCCGACCTCAGGGTATTCACCCCTCCACTTT